Listed below are T cell receptor beta chains from one sample, sequenced in a study of blood T cell repertoires in COVID-19. TCRdb's table, derived via immunoSEQ multiplex PCR, lists solely in-frame clones and lacks some. In the table there are about 280,000 clones, roughly 90% of which are singletons. Sequencing was performed on peripheral blood. The receptors originated from a man in his late teens or twenties with active or convalescent COVID-19. Each CDR3 is given with its conserved first and last residue. D genes are given only for firm matches. Clone size, where shown, is once, few, many, or a class for clones that have expanded.

CDR3 length	V gene	clone size	D gene	J gene	CDR3 DNA	CDR3 protein
13	TRBV2	NA	NA	TRBJ1-2	TGTGCCAGCCGGGAGTTGAGTGGGGGTGGCTACACCTTC	CASRELSGGGYTF
13	TRBV2	NA	TRBD2	TRBJ2-7	TGTGCCAGCGGGAGGGAGAGTCTCTACGAGCAGTACTTC	CASGRESLYEQYF
14	TRBV6-5	NA	TRBD1	TRBJ2-7	TGTGCCAGCAGTTACGGCGGACAGGACTACGAGCAGTACTTC	CASSYGGQDYEQYF
15	TRBV9	few	NA	TRBJ2-3	TGTGCCAGCAGCGTAGTAACAGGGCGTGGGGATACGCAGTATTTT	CASSVVTGRGDTQYF
17	TRBV6-1	NA	NA	TRBJ1-4	TGTGCCAGCAGTGAAGATGGGGGCCAAGCAACTAATGAAAAACTGTTTTTT	CASSEDGGQATNEKLFF
15	TRBV29-1	NA	TRBD1	TRBJ2-3	TGCAGCGTGGCGAAGGGACAGGGGAGCACAGATACGCAGTATTTT	CSVAKGQGSTDTQYF
14	TRBV23-1	NA	NA	TRBJ1-5	TGCGCCAGCAGTCGTGCGGAGGAGCAATCAGCCCAGCATTTT	CASSRAEEQSAQHF
15	TRBV5-6	NA	TRBD1	TRBJ2-1	TGTGCCAGCAGCCCGGGGACAGGGGTCTACAATGAGCAGTTCTTC	CASSPGTGVYNEQFF
13	TRBV9	NA	NA	TRBJ2-1	TGTGCCAGCAGCCCCCGTCGGGACAATGAGCAGTTCTTC	CASSPRRDNEQFF
12	TRBV12-3/TRBV12-4	NA	TRBD1	TRBJ1-2	TGTGCCAGCACCACAGGGGGTCTAGGCTACACCTTC	CASTTGGLGYTF
15	TRBV5-1	NA	TRBD2	TRBJ2-2	TGCGCCAGCAGCCCCGGGGGGGCCGGAACCGGGGAGCTGTTTTTT	CASSPGGAGTGELFF
15	TRBV18	once	TRBD1	TRBJ1-1	TGTGCCAGCTCCCGCGACAGGGGAATGAACACTGAAGCTTTCTTT	CASSRDRGMNTEAFF
16	TRBV29-1	NA	NA	TRBJ2-6	TGCAGCGTTAACAGTCCTAACCGCTCTGGGGCCAACGTCCTGACTTTC	CSVNSPNRSGANVLTF